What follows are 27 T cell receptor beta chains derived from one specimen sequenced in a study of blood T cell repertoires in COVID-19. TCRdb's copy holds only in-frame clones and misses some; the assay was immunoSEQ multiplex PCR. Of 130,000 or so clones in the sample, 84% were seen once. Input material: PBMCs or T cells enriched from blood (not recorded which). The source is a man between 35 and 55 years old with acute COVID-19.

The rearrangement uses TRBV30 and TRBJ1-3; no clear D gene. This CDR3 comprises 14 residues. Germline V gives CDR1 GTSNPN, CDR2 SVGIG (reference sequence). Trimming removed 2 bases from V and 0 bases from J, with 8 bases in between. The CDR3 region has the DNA TGTGCCTGGAGTTACGGGAGCTCTGGAAACACCATATATTTT. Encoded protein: CAWSYGSSGNTIYF.

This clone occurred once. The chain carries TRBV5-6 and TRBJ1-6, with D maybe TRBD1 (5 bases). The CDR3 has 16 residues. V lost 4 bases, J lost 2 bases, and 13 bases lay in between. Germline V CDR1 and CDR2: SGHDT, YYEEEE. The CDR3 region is CASSQPQETYNSPLHF. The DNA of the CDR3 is TGTGCCAGCAGCCAACCACAGGAAACCTATAATTCACCCCTCCACTTT.

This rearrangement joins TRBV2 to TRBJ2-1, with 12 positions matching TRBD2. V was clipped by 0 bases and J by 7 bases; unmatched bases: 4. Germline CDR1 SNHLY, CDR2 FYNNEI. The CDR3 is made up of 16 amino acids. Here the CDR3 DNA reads TGTGCCAGCAGTGAAGCGCTAGCGGGAGGGTTGAATGAGCAGTTCTTC. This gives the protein CASSEALAGGLNEQFF.

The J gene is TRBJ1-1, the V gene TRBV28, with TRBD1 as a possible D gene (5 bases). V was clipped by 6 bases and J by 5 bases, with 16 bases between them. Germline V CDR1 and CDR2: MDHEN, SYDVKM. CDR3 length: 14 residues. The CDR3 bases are TGTGCCAGCAGGCTTCTGCAGGGTGGTACTGAAGCTTTCTTT. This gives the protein CASRLLQGGTEAFF.

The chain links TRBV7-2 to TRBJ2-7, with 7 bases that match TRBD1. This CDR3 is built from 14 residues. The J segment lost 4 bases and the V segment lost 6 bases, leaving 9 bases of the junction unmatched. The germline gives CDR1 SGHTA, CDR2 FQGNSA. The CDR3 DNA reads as TGTGCCAGCAGACGACAGGGCATAGGGTACGAGCAGTACTTC. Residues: CASRRQGIGYEQYF.

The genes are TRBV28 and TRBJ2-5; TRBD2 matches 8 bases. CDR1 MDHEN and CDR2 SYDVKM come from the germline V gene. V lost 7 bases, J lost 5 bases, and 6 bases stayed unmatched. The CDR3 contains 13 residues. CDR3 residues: CASNGGDRETQYF. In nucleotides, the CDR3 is TGTGCCAGCAACGGGGGGGATCGGGAGACCCAGTACTTC.

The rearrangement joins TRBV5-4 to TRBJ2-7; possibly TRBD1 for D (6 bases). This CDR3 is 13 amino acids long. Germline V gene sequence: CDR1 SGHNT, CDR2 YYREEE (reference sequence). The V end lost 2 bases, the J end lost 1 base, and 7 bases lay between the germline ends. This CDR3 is CASSFRGSYEQYF. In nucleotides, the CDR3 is TGTGCCAGCAGCTTCAGGGGTTCCTACGAGCAGTACTTC.

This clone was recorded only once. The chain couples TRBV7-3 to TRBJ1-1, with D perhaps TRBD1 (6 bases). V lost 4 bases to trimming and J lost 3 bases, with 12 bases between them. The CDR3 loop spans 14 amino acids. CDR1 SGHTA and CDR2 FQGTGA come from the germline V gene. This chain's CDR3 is CASSWRGGDTEAFF. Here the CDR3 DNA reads TGTGCCAGCAGCTGGAGGGGGGGTGACACTGAAGCTTTCTTT.

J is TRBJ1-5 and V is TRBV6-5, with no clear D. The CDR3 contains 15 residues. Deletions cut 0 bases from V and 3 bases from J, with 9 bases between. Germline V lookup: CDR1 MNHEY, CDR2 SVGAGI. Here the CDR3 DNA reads TGTGCCAGCAGTTACTCTTGGGGAGACAATCAGCCCCAGCATTTT. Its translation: CASSYSWGDNQPQHF.

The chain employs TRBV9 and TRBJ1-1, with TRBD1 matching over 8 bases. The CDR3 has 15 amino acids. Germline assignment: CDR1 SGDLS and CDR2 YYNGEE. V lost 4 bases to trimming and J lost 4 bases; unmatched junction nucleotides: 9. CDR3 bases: TGTGCCAGCAGCCCCTTCGACAGGGGTCGCACTGAAGCTTTCTTT. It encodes CASSPFDRGRTEAFF.

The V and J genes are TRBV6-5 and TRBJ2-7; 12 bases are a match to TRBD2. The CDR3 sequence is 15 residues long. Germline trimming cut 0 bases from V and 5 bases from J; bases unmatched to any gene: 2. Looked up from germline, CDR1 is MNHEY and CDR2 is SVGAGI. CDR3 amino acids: CASSYSPSGRDEQYF. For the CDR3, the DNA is TGTGCCAGCAGTTACTCCCCTAGCGGGAGGGACGAGCAGTACTTC.

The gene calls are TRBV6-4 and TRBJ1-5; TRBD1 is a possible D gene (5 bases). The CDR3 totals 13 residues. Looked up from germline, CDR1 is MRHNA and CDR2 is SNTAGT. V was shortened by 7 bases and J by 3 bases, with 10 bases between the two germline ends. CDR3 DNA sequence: TGTGCCAGCATCGGCAGGGTCAATCAGCCCCAGCATTTT. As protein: CASIGRVNQPQHF.

CDR3 DNA sequence: TGTGCCAGCAGCTTAGTCCGGGACTCCGAGCAGTACTTC. It yields the protein CASSLVRDSEQYF. The genes are TRBV11-3 and TRBJ2-7, with a tentative D call TRBD2 (6 bases). CDR1 is SGHNT and CDR2 is YENEEA in the germline V gene. The germline V and J ends were trimmed by 1 base and 6 bases, with 10 bases remaining between them. The CDR3 has 13 residues.

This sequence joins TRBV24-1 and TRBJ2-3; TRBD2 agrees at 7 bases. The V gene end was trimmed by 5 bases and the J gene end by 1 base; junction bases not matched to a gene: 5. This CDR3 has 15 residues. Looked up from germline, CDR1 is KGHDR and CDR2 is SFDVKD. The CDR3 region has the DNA TGTGCCACCAGTGGGGCGGGAGATGGCACAGATACGCAGTATTTT. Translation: CATSGAGDGTDTQYF.

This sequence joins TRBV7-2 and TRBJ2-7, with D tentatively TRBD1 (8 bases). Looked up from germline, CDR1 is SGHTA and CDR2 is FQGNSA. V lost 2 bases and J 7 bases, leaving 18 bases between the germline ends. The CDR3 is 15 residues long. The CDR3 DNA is TGTGCCAGCAGCTTATACACAGGGGGGGTCTTGGAGCAGTACTTC. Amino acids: CASSLYTGGVLEQYF.

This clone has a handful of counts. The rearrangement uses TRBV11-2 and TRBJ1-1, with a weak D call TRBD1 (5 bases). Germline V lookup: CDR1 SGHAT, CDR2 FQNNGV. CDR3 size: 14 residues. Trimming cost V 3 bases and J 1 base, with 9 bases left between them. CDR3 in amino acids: CASSFAGGNTEAFF. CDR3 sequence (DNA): TGTGCCAGCAGCTTCGCCGGGGGGAACACTGAAGCTTTCTTT.

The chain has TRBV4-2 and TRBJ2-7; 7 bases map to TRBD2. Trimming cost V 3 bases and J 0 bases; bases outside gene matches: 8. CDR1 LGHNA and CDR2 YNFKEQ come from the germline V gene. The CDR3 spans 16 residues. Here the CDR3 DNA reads TGTGCCAGCAGCCATTCAATAGCGGGCCCCTCCTACGAGCAGTACTTC. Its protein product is CASSHSIAGPSYEQYF.

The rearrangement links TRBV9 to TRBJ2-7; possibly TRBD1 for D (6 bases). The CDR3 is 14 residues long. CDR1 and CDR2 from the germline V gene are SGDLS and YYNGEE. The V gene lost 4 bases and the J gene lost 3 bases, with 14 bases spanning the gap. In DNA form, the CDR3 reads TGTGCCAGCAGCCCTCGGGACAACGTCTACGAGCAGTACTTC. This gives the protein CASSPRDNVYEQYF.

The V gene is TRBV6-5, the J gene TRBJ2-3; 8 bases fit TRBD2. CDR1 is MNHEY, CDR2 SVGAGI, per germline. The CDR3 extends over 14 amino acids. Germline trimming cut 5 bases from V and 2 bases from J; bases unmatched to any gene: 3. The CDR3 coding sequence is TGTGCCAGCAGTCCTAGCGGGTACACAGATACGCAGTATTTT. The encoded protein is CASSPSGYTDTQYF.

This CDR3 is CASSPPGVAPGNTIYF. The CDR3 coding sequence is TGTGCCAGCAGTCCCCCCGGGGTTGCACCTGGAAACACCATATATTTT. The V and J genes are TRBV6-6 and TRBJ1-3; D is unclear. V was cut by 5 bases and J by 2 bases, with 16 bases left in between. The CDR3 consists of 16 residues. Looked up from germline, CDR1 is MNHNY and CDR2 is SVGAGI (reference sequence).

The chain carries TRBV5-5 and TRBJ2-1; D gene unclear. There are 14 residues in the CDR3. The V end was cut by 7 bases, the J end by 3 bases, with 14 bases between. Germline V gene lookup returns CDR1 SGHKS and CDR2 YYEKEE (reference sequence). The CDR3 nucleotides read TGTGCCAGCGTCGAACTCACCCTCTACAATGAGCAGTTCTTC. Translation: CASVELTLYNEQFF.

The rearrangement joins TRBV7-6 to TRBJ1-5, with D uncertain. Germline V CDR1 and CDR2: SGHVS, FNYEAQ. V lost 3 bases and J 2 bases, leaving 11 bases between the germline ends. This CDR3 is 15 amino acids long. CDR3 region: CASSLTSGGNQPQHF. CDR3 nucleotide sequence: TGTGCCAGCAGCTTGACTTCCGGGGGCAATCAGCCCCAGCATTTT. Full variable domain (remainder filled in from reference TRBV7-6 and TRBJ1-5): GAGVSQSPRYKVTKRGQDVALRCDPISGHVSLYWYRQALGQGPEFLTYFNYEAQQDKSGLPNDRFSAERPEGSISTLTIQRTEQRDSAMYRCASSLTSGGNQPQHFGDGTRLSIL.

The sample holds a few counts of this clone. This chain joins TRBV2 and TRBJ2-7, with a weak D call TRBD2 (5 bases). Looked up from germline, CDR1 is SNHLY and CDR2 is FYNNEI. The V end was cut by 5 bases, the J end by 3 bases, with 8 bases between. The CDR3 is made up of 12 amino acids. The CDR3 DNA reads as TGTGCCAGCAGTCCGGACTTCTACGAGCAGTACTTC. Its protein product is CASSPDFYEQYF.

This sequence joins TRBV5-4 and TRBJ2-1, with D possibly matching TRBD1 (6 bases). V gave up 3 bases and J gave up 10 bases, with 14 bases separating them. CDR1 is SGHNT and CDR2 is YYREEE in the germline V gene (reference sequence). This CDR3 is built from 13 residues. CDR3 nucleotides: TGTGCCAGCAGCTCCCAGGGGAAAGGGGAGCAGTTCTTC. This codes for CASSSQGKGEQFF.

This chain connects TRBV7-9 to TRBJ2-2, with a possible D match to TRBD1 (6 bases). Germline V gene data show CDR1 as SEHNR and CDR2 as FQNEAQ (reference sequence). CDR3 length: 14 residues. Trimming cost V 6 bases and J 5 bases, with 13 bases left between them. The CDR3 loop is CASRSQGETGELFF. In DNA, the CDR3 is TGTGCCAGCAGGTCACAGGGAGAAACCGGGGAGCTGTTTTTT.

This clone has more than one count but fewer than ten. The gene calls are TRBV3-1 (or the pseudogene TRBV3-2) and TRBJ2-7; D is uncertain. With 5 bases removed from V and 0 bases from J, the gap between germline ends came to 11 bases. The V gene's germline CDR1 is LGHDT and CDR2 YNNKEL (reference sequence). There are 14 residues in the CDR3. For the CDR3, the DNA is TGTGCCAGCAGCTATTCAGGAAGCTCCTACGAGCAGTACTTC. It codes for CASSYSGSSYEQYF.

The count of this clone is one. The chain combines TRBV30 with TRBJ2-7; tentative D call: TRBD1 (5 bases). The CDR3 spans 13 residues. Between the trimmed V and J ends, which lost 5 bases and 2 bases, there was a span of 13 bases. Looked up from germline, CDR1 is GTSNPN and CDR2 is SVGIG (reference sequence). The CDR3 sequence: CAWSKDSTYEQYF. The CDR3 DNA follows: TGTGCCTGGTCAAAAGACAGTACCTACGAGCAGTACTTC.